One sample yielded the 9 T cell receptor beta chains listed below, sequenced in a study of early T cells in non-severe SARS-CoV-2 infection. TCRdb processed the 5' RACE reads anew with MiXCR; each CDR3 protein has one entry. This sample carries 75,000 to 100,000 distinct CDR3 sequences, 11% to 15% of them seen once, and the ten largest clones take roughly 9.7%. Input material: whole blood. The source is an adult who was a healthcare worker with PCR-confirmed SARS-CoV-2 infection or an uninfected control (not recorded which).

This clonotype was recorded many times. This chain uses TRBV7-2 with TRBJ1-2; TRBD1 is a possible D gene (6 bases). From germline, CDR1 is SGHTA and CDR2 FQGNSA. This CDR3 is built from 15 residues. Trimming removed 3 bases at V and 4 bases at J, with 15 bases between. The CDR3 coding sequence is TGTGCCAGCAGCTTCAAGACCGGGACACTCTATGGCTACACCTTC. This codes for CASSFKTGTLYGYTF.

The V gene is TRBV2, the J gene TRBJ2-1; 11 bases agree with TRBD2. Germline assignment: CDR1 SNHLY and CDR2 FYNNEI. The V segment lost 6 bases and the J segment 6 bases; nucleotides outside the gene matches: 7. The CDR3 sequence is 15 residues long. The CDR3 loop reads CASRELAGGGNEQFF. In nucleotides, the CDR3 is TGTGCCAGCAGGGAGCTAGCGGGGGGAGGCAATGAGCAGTTCTTC.

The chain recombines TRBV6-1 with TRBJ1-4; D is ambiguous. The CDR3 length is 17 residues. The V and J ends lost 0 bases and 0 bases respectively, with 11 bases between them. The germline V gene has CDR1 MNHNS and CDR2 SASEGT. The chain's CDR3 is CASSEAGRAATNEKLFF. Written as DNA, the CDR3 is TGTGCCAGCAGTGAAGCTGGGAGGGCTGCAACTAATGAAAAACTGTTTTTT.

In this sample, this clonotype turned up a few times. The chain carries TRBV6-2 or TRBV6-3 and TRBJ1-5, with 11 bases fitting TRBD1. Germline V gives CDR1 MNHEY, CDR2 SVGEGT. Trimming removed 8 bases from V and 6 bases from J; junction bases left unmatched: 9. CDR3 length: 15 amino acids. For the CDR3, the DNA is TGTGCCAGCGTTGCCGGGACAGGGGGTGTTCAGCCCCAGCATTTT. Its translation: CASVAGTGGVQPQHF.

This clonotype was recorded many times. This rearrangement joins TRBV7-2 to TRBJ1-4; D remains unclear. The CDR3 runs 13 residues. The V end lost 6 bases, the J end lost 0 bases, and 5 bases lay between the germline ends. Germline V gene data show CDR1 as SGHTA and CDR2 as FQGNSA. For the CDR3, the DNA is TGTGCCAGCAGTCAGGCAACTAATGAAAAACTGTTTTTT. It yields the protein CASSQATNEKLFF.

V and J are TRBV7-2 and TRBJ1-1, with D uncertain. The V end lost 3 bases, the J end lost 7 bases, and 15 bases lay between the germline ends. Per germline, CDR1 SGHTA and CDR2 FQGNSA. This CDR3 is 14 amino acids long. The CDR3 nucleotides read TGTGCCAGCAGCTTTATCCAGGTTAGAAGTGAAGCTTTCTTT. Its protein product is CASSFIQVRSEAFF.

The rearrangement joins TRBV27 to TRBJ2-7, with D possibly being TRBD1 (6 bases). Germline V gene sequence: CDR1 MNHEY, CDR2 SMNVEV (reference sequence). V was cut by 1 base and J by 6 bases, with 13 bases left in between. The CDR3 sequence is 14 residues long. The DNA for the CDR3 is TGTGCCAGCAGTTTATACCTGGGGGCTGGCGAGCAGTACTTC. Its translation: CASSLYLGAGEQYF.

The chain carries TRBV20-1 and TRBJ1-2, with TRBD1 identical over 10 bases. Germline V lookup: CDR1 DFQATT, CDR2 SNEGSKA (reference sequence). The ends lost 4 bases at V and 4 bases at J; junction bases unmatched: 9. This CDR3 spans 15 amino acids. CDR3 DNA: TGCAGTGCTAAGAGACAGGGGGCTGAAGGCTATGGCTACACCTTC. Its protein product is CSAKRQGAEGYGYTF.

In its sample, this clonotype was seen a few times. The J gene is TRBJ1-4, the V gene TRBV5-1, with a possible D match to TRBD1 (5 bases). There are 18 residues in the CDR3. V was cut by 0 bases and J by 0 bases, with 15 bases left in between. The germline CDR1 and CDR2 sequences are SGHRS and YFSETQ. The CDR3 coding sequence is TGCGCCAGCAGCTTGGTTACAGGCCTATACGCAACTAATGAAAAACTGTTTTTT. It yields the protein CASSLVTGLYATNEKLFF.